Listed below are T cell receptor beta chains from one sample, sequenced in a study of regulatory T cells in long-lasting Graves disease. TCRdb independently ran MiXCR on the multiplex PCR reads; one entry per CDR3 protein. The sample has approximately 360,000 distinct CDR3 sequences, roughly 24% seen once. Here the sequenced sample was peripheral blood mononuclear cells (PBMCs), taken when the disease was refractory, from a patient treated with antithyroid drugs. These receptors were collected from a woman aged 40 to 50 with Graves disease. CDR3s include the opening cysteine and the closing phenylalanine or tryptophan. The D gene is left open where the match is weak.

TRBD2	TRBJ2-7	TRBV4-1	CASSRQGLATYYEQYF
-	TRBJ2-5	TRBV20-1	CSEDSGTGETQYF
-	TRBJ2-2	TRBV28	CASRQVKAGELFF
-	TRBJ2-7	TRBV7-8	CASSLVSGMSSYEQYF
-	TRBJ2-3	TRBV5-1	CASSTGSPRNTDTQYF
TRBD2	TRBJ2-7	TRBV28	CASSQNPSGDSYEQYF
-	TRBJ1-2	TRBV28	CASSILGAGGYTF
TRBD2	TRBJ2-7	TRBV28	CASSFRGSGKNEQYF
-	TRBJ2-5	TRBV7-9	CASSSHPATTVTQYF
-	TRBJ2-2	TRBV11-2	CASSPLRKNTGELFF
TRBD2	TRBJ2-7	TRBV19	CASSIAGTRSYEQYF
-	TRBJ2-5	TRBV12-3/TRBV12-4	CASSRGLHRETQYF
TRBD1	TRBJ1-6	TRBV2	CASSEEDRGYSPLHF
-	TRBJ2-3	TRBV12-3/TRBV12-4	CASNPGTSTDTQYF
TRBD2	TRBJ2-3	TRBV2	CASSVLAGAADTQYF
-	TRBJ1-5	TRBV20-1	CSAPGRVGNQPQHF
-	TRBJ1-1	TRBV13	CASSLGRTTFEAFF
-	TRBJ1-5	TRBV19	CASSIVAASNQPQHF
TRBD1	TRBJ2-4	TRBV15	CATAIDRGTKNIQYF
-	TRBJ2-5	TRBV19	CASSPWGARETQYF
-	TRBJ2-5	TRBV15	CATSRLRAYQETQYF
-	TRBJ2-6	TRBV28	CASIERASGANVLTF
-	TRBJ1-5	TRBV10-3	CAISNTGSNQPQHF
-	TRBJ1-2	TRBV7-9	CASSLASGTPSGYTF
-	TRBJ2-2	TRBV30	CAWSVRSGELFF
TRBD1	TRBJ2-2	TRBV12-3/TRBV12-4	CASSPGQPTGELFF
TRBD1	TRBJ2-7	TRBV6-1	CASSPTQGAREQYF
-	TRBJ2-7	TRBV20-1	CSASRQGGDEQYF
-	TRBJ1-5	TRBV20-1	CSARDAGSYSNQPQHF
-	TRBJ1-5	TRBV2	CASSDRGSGQPQHF
TRBD1	TRBJ1-2	TRBV6-2/TRBV6-3	CASSEVQGGPPNYGYTF
TRBD2	TRBJ2-1	TRBV10-3	CAIRLADNEQFF
TRBD1	TRBJ1-2	TRBV12-3/TRBV12-4	CASSPDRGVLNYGYTF
-	TRBJ1-1	TRBV7-3	CASTQGTNTEAFF
TRBD1	TRBJ2-7	TRBV5-1	CASSLEDRDPYEQYF
-	TRBJ1-2	TRBV5-1	CASSSTANYGYTF
TRBD2	TRBJ2-1	TRBV12-3/TRBV12-4	CASSLGTSGSSSYNEQFF
TRBD2	TRBJ2-7	TRBV27	CASSPAGGLLIYEQYF
-	TRBJ2-5	TRBV28	CASSLWGEEETQYF
TRBD1	TRBJ1-1	TRBV28	CASSPWTGITEAFF
TRBD2	TRBJ2-1	TRBV11-2	CASSFPTGKFELAGNYEQFF
-	TRBJ2-2	TRBV6-1	CASRGTLTGELFF
-	TRBJ2-2	TRBV18	CASSPVRTGELFF
-	TRBJ1-1	TRBV11-2	CASSLDLWTEAFF
TRBD2	TRBJ2-7	TRBV27	CASSLGGSFRYEQYF
TRBD1	TRBJ2-7	TRBV6-2/TRBV6-3	CASSGRDRRSYEQYF
-	TRBJ2-1	TRBV29-1	CSVTRYNEQFF
-	TRBJ2-7	TRBV9	CASSVAGDDGYEQYF
-	TRBJ2-6	TRBV2	CASTLSSGANVLTF
-	TRBJ2-2	TRBV27	CASYGPGELFF
-	TRBJ2-2	TRBV20-1	CSAGTSRNLAGELFF
-	TRBJ2-1	TRBV20-1	CSARKRTRRRTYNEQFF
-	TRBJ1-6	TRBV10-2	CASSERETDYSPLHF
-	TRBJ1-1	TRBV20-1	CSATGQRRTTEAFF